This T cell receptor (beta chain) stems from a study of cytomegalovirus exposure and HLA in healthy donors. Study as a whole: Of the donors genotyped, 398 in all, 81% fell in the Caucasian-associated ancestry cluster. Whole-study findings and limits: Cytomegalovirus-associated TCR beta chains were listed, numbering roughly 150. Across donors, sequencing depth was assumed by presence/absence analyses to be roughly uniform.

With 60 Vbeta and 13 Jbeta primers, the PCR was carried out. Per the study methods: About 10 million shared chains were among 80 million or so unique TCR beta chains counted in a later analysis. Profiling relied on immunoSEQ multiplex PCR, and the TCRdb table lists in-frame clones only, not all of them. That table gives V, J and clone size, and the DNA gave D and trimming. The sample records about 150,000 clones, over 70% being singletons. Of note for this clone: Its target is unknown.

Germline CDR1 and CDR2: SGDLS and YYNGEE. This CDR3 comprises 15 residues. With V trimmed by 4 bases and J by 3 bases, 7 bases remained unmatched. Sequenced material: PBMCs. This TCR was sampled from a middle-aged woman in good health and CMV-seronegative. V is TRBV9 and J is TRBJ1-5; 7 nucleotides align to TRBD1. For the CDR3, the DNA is TGTGCCAGCAGCCCCCAGGACAGGATCAATCAGCCCCAGCATTTT. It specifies CASSPQDRINQPQHF.